A single sample is the source of the 28 T cell receptor beta chains below, sequenced in a study of blood T cells in healthy people across ages. A J-beta primer mix and a sample-barcoded 5' primer were used in a second PCR of about 7 to 11 cycles. A single record per CDR3 protein comes from TCRdb applying MiXCR to the 5' RACE reads. The table has 1,500,000 or so distinct CDR3 sequences, less than 45% seen once. The sequenced sample consisted of blood. Every receptor here comes from a woman aged 18 to 35 in good health.

The chain joins TRBV20-1 to TRBJ1-6; D is possibly TRBD1 (6 bases). CDR1 DFQATT and CDR2 SNEGSKA come from the germline V gene (reference sequence). The CDR3 contains 15 residues. V was clipped by 5 bases and J by 5 bases, with 16 bases between them. CDR3 region: CSARDIRLDNSPLHF. CDR3 sequence (DNA): TGCAGTGCTCGGGACATTCGACTTGATAATTCACCCCTCCACTTT.

The rearrangement joins TRBV15 to TRBJ2-7, with 11 positions matching TRBD2. The CDR3 is made up of 15 amino acids. V trimming: 1 base; J trimming: 7 bases; junction bases outside the gene matches: 6. Germline CDR1 is LNHNV and CDR2 is YYDKDF (reference sequence). DNA of the CDR3: TGTGCCACCAGCAGAGTAGCGGGAGGGTACAATGAGCAGTACTTC. This gives the protein CATSRVAGGYNEQYF.

This clonotype has just a few counts. CDR3 DNA: TGTGCCAGCACGGCTCCAGGGGACGGCTACGAGCAGTACTTC. This codes for CASTAPGDGYEQYF. The chain joins TRBV6-2 or TRBV6-3 to TRBJ2-7, with D perhaps TRBD1 (6 bases). The germline V gene has CDR1 MNHEY and CDR2 SVGEGT. This CDR3 has 14 amino acids. V was cut by 7 bases and J by 3 bases, with 16 bases left in between.

The chain is built from TRBV29-1 and TRBJ2-1; no definite D call. Per the germline V gene, CDR1 is SQVTM and CDR2 is ANQGSEA. This CDR3 has 12 amino acids. Between the trimmed V and J ends, which lost 0 bases and 10 bases, there was a span of 10 bases. CDR3 loop: CSVEDLGREQFF. CDR3 sequence (DNA): TGCAGCGTTGAAGATCTAGGCCGGGAGCAGTTCTTC.

The chain joins TRBV10-3 to TRBJ2-5; no clear D gene. V dropped 10 bases and J dropped 11 bases, with 23 bases sitting between them. The CDR3 runs 13 residues. The germline V gene has CDR1 ENHRY and CDR2 SYGVKD. The CDR3 loop reads CASNRGPNNEQYF. The CDR3 DNA reads TGTGCCAGTAACAGAGGACCCAACAATGAGCAGTACTTC.

The chain employs TRBV4-1 and TRBJ2-2; 7 bases are a match to TRBD1. CDR3 length: 14 amino acids. Germline loops: CDR1 MGHRA, CDR2 YSYEKL. With V trimmed by 1 base and J by 5 bases, 1 base remained unmatched. In DNA form, the CDR3 reads TGCGCCAGCAGCCAAGCGACAGGGACCGGGGAGCTGTTTTTT. It codes for CASSQATGTGELFF.

This clonotype was seen many times. The gene calls are TRBV6-2 or TRBV6-3 and TRBJ2-7; D gene unclear. V was pared by 6 bases and J by 0 bases, with 15 bases between. The CDR3 has 15 residues. CDR1 is MNHEY, CDR2 SVGEGT, per germline. The CDR3 sequence: CASSSYSQRSYEQYF. In DNA, the CDR3 is TGTGCCAGCAGCTCTTACAGCCAGCGCTCCTACGAGCAGTACTTC.

This clonotype has ten or more counts. The chain combines TRBV7-2 with TRBJ1-4, with D perhaps matching TRBD1 (5 bases). The germline gives CDR1 SGHTA, CDR2 FQGNSA. V gave up 2 bases and J gave up 8 bases, with 6 bases separating them. This CDR3 contains 12 residues. CDR3 DNA sequence: TGTGCCAGCAGCTTAAGGGACGAAAAACTGTTTTTT. Translating it yields CASSLRDEKLFF.

A few counts support this clonotype. The rearrangement uses TRBV29-1 and TRBJ1-5; possible D gene TRBD1, 6 bases. V was pared by 7 bases and J by 6 bases, with 13 bases between. The CDR3 has 12 amino acids. The germline gives CDR1 SQVTM, CDR2 ANQGSEA. The CDR3: CSAQGLGQPQHF. For the CDR3, the DNA is TGCAGCGCCCAGGGGTTAGGTCAGCCCCAGCATTTT.

This clonotype was seen a few times. This chain connects TRBV7-2 to TRBJ2-1; 7 bases align to TRBD2. Germline lookup yields CDR1 SGHTA and CDR2 FQGNSA. V lost 5 bases to trimming and J lost 0 bases; unmatched junction nucleotides: 10. The CDR3 has 17 amino acids. The CDR3 protein is CASSKNGRPSSYNEQFF. CDR3 DNA sequence: TGTGCCAGCAGCAAAAACGGGAGGCCAAGCTCCTACAATGAGCAGTTCTTC.

The chain uses TRBV7-9 and TRBJ1-2; D remains ambiguous. This CDR3 has 14 residues. CDR1 is SEHNR and CDR2 is FQNEAQ in the germline V gene (reference sequence). V was pared by 5 bases and J by 0 bases, with 10 bases between. This chain's CDR3 is CASSAPRANYGYTF. CDR3 DNA: TGTGCCAGCAGCGCGCCGAGAGCTAACTATGGCTACACCTTC.

This clonotype was observed a handful of times. This rearrangement joins TRBV7-2 to TRBJ1-1; the D gene is possibly TRBD1 (5 bases). This CDR3 has 15 residues. The germline V and J ends were trimmed by 1 base and 1 base, with 10 bases remaining between them. CDR1 is SGHTA, CDR2 FQGNSA, per germline. CDR3 nucleotide sequence: TGTGCCAGCAGCTTAGGGGGACTCTGGAACACTGAAGCTTTCTTT. It yields the protein CASSLGGLWNTEAFF.

This clonotype appeared once. V and J are TRBV5-6 and TRBJ2-5; TRBD1 matches 8 bases. This CDR3 spans 15 amino acids. V lost 2 bases and J lost 5; bases outside the gene matches: 8. Germline values: CDR1 SGHDT, CDR2 YYEEEE. CDR3 nucleotide sequence: TGTGCCAGCAGCTTCCAGGGGGCTAGAATGGAGACCCAGTACTTC. Translating it yields CASSFQGARMETQYF.

This clonotype was seen a single time. The V gene is TRBV19, the J gene TRBJ1-2; perhaps TRBD1 as D (5 bases). From germline, CDR1 is LNHDA and CDR2 SQIVND (reference sequence). Trimming removed 6 bases from V and 7 bases from J, with 9 bases in between. The CDR3 has 11 amino acids. DNA for the CDR3: TGTGCCAGTAGCGGGGCCCGTGGCTACACCTTC. This codes for CASSGARGYTF.

This chain links TRBV6-1 with TRBJ2-7; D tentatively fits TRBD1 or TRBD2 (5 bases each). V lost 7 bases and J lost 1, with 14 bases in between. This CDR3 comprises 14 residues. The V gene's germline CDR1 is MNHNS and CDR2 SASEGT. CDR3 DNA: TGTGCCAGCAATGTCGGGGCCCTATCCTACGAGCAGTACTTC. This codes for CASNVGALSYEQYF.

This chain uses TRBV20-1 with TRBJ1-4, with D perhaps TRBD1 (6 bases). V lost 6 bases and J 4 bases, leaving 12 bases between the germline ends. The CDR3 is 13 residues long. CDR1 DFQATT and CDR2 SNEGSKA come from the germline V gene (reference sequence). CDR3 nucleotides: TGCAGTGCCTGGGACACCAATAATGAAAAACTGTTTTTT. It codes for CSAWDTNNEKLFF.

V is TRBV27 and J is TRBJ2-1, with D perhaps being TRBD1 or TRBD2 (6 bases each). CDR3 length: 13 amino acids. Germline CDR1 and CDR2: MNHEY and SMNVEV (reference sequence). Deletions cut 5 bases from V and 8 bases from J, with 13 bases between. The chain's CDR3 is CASSDGGHHEQFF. CDR3 sequence (DNA): TGTGCCAGCAGTGACGGGGGCCACCATGAGCAGTTCTTC.

The chain recombines TRBV2 with TRBJ2-7; maybe TRBD2 (6 bases). This CDR3 is built from 15 residues. Trimming shortened V by 7 bases and J by 7 bases, and 23 bases separated the two germline ends. Germline assignment: CDR1 SNHLY and CDR2 FYNNEI. CDR3 residues: CASMTPAGSRDEQYF. CDR3 sequence (DNA): TGTGCCAGCATGACGCCGGCGGGATCACGAGATGAGCAGTACTTC.

J is TRBJ1-1 and V is TRBV29-1; no clear D gene. Per germline, CDR1 SQVTM and CDR2 ANQGSEA. This CDR3 spans 13 amino acids. Trimming pared 3 bases from V and 7 bases from J, leaving 15 bases between. CDR3 bases: TGCAGCGTTGAGGGCAGCGTGGCTTATGAAGCTTTCTTT. Residues: CSVEGSVAYEAFF.

The sample holds a few counts of this clonotype. The chain carries TRBV13 and TRBJ1-6; D unclear. Germline CDR1 reads PRHDT; CDR2 reads FYEKMQ (reference sequence). The CDR3 runs to 15 residues. V lost 5 bases and J 6 bases, leaving 14 bases between the germline ends. The CDR3 DNA follows: TGTGCCAGCAGCCCAAGAAGCTTGACTAATTCACCCCTCCACTTT. This codes for CASSPRSLTNSPLHF.

This clonotype was picked up a small number of times. This chain uses TRBV5-6 with TRBJ1-1; possible D gene TRBD1, 5 bases. Trimming pared 1 base from V and 1 base from J, leaving 17 bases between. The CDR3 consists of 17 residues. The V gene's germline CDR1 is SGHDT and CDR2 YYEEEE. In DNA, the CDR3 is TGTGCCAGCAGCTTGACCCTCGGGGGGAGGAGGAACACTGAAGCTTTCTTT. Protein product: CASSLTLGGRRNTEAFF.

This clonotype has more than one count but fewer than ten. The chain carries TRBV20-1 and TRBJ2-2; TRBD2 matches at 12 bases. Losses at the gene ends were 5 bases for V and 4 bases for J; bases not matched to a gene: 5. The germline CDR1 and CDR2 sequences are DFQATT and SNEGSKA (reference sequence). CDR3 length equals 15 residues. The CDR3 sequence is CSAPLAGGRTGELFF. The CDR3 DNA follows: TGCAGTGCTCCACTAGCGGGGGGCCGCACCGGGGAGCTGTTTTTT.

This clonotype has just a few counts. The V gene is TRBV18, the J gene TRBJ1-1; 10 positions match TRBD1. The CDR3 has 13 amino acids. The V gene end was trimmed by 3 bases and the J gene end by 7 bases; junction bases not matched to a gene: 2. Germline CDR1 reads KGHSH; CDR2 reads LQKENI. This CDR3 is CASSPGQGYEAFF. The DNA of the CDR3 is TGTGCCAGCTCACCGGGACAGGGGTATGAAGCTTTCTTT. The complete variable domain, with remaining parts taken from reference TRBV18 and TRBJ1-1, reads NAGVMQNPRHLVRRRGQEARLRCSPMKGHSHVYWYRQLPEEGLKFMVYLQKENIIDESGMPKERFSAEFPKEGPSILRIQQVVRGDSAAYFCASSPGQGYEAFFGQGTRLTVV.

V gene TRBV2 combines with J gene TRBJ1-2; weak D call: TRBD1 (5 bases). The V end lost 0 bases, the J end lost 7 bases, and 12 bases lay between the germline ends. Germline lookup yields CDR1 SNHLY and CDR2 FYNNEI. This CDR3 is built from 14 residues. The CDR3 sequence is CASSEAEGFGGYTF. The CDR3 bases are TGTGCCAGCAGTGAAGCGGAGGGGTTTGGTGGCTACACCTTC.

As concerns this clonotype: At one end, the junction sequence differs from germline, possibly due to a read error. The CDR3, as DNA: TGTACCAGCAGTCGACAGGGAGAATCACCCCTCCACTTT. Amino acid sequence: CTSSRQGESPLHF. The genes are TRBV6-5 and TRBJ1-6; 7 positions match TRBD1. Germline loops: CDR1 MNHEY, CDR2 SVGAGI. This CDR3 contains 13 residues.

This clonotype was seen a handful of times. The CDR3 DNA is TGTGCCAGCAGCTTTATCATAGGAAGCAATGAGCAGTTCTTC. It codes for CASSFIIGSNEQFF. V usage is TRBV7-2 and J usage is TRBJ2-1; D call uncertain. Germline CDR1 reads SGHTA; CDR2 reads FQGNSA. V was clipped by 3 bases and J by 6 bases, with 12 bases between them. This CDR3 has 14 residues.

This clonotype was detected many times. The genes are TRBV25-1 and TRBJ1-4; no clear D. Germline lookup yields CDR1 MGHDK and CDR2 SYGVNS. The CDR3 length is 15 residues. The ends were cut back, 2 bases at V and 6 bases at J, with 13 bases in the middle. The chain's CDR3 is CASSERSERYEKLFF. The CDR3 DNA follows: TGTGCCAGCAGTGAAAGGTCGGAACGGTATGAAAAACTGTTTTTT.

The rearrangement joins TRBV27 to TRBJ1-2, with 9 bases identical to TRBD1. After removal of 5 bases from V and 6 bases from J, the junction contained 10 bases not matched to a gene. Germline V CDR1 and CDR2: MNHEY, SMNVEV (reference sequence). This CDR3 is built from 15 residues. The DNA for the CDR3 is TGTGCCAGCAGTCGTATACTACAGGGGGCCCATGGCTACACCTTC. Amino acid sequence: CASSRILQGAHGYTF.